The 24 T cell receptor beta chains listed next were all sequenced from one sample in a study of blood T cells in healthy people across ages. Combining a sample-barcoded 5' primer with a J-beta primer mix, a second PCR ran for about 7 to 11 cycles. TCRdb processed the 5' RACE reads anew with MiXCR; each CDR3 protein has one entry. Of about 510,000 distinct CDR3 sequences in the sample, about 29% are singletons; the top ten hold over 3.5%. The same data also contributed to another study, on T cells of mothers and their children.

The sequenced material came from blood. These receptors were collected from a boy aged 2 to 10 in good health.

V gene TRBV29-1 combines with J gene TRBJ2-5; weak D call: TRBD1 (7 bases). The germline CDR1 and CDR2 sequences are SQVTM and ANQGSEA. Trimming cost V 8 bases and J 3 bases, with 22 bases left between them. CDR3 size: 15 residues. As DNA, the CDR3 is TGCAGCCTCGGGGGAAGGACAGGCTCAAAAGAGACCCAGTACTTC. This sequence encodes CSLGGRTGSKETQYF.

The J gene is TRBJ1-2, the V gene TRBV29-1; 9 nucleotides match TRBD1. The CDR3 length is 13 residues. V was pared by 3 bases and J by 11 bases, with 10 bases of the junction left unmatched. Germline V gene data show CDR1 as SQVTM and CDR2 as ANQGSEA. DNA for the CDR3: TGCAGCGTTGATCCCCAAGGACAGGGGCCGTACACCTTC. This sequence encodes CSVDPQGQGPYTF. Full variable domain (remainder filled in from reference TRBV29-1 and TRBJ1-2): SAVISQKPSRDICQRGTSLTIQCQVDSQVTMMFWYRQQPGQSLTLIATANQGSEATYESGFVIDKFPISRPNLTFSTLTVSNMSPEDSSIYLCSVDPQGQGPYTFGSGTRLTVV.

The J gene is TRBJ2-5, the V gene TRBV20-1; 7 positions match TRBD1. V lost 5 bases and J lost 4; bases outside the gene matches: 10. CDR3 size: 14 residues. The germline gives CDR1 DFQATT, CDR2 SNEGSKA (reference sequence). The CDR3 DNA sequence: TGCAGTGCTGAGGGGGCTGGAAGGGGAGAGACCCAGTACTTC. This encodes CSAEGAGRGETQYF.

The chain joins TRBV2 to TRBJ2-5; 13 bases agree with TRBD2. The DNA end is more similar to TRBJ2-1, so the J call may be wrong. The CDR3 spans 17 residues. Germline V gives CDR1 SNHLY, CDR2 FYNNEI. The CDR3 here is CASSEAGTSGIYNEQFF. The CDR3 coding sequence is TGTGCCAGCAGTGAGGCAGGGACTAGCGGGATATACAATGAGCAGTTCTTC.

J is TRBJ2-7 and V is TRBV27; D uncertain. The V gene lost 0 bases and the J gene lost 5 bases, with 17 bases spanning the gap. The V gene's germline CDR1 is MNHEY and CDR2 SMNVEV (reference sequence). This CDR3 is 16 amino acids long. The DNA for the CDR3 is TGTGCCAGCAGTTTATCGATAGCCCATAGGTACGACGAGCAGTACTTC. It yields the protein CASSLSIAHRYDEQYF.

The chain employs TRBV28 and TRBJ2-3; D is possibly TRBD2 (5 bases). The CDR3 consists of 11 residues. Trimming took off 7 bases at V and 6 bases at J, with 8 bases between the two ends. CDR1 is MDHEN, CDR2 SYDVKM, per germline. In DNA, the CDR3 is TGTGCCAGCACAGAGCGGGATACGCAGTATTTT. It translates to CASTERDTQYF.

The chain is built from TRBV28 and TRBJ2-2; 7 bases are a match to TRBD2. CDR3 size: 15 residues. V was pared by 5 bases and J by 6 bases, with 9 bases of the junction left unmatched. Germline CDR1 reads MDHEN; CDR2 reads SYDVKM. CDR3 nucleotide sequence: TGTGCCAGCAGTCCCGGACTAGTTGGGGCCGGGGAGCTGTTTTTT. Translation gives CASSPGLVGAGELFF.

The J gene is TRBJ1-2, the V gene TRBV19, with TRBD1 matching over 7 bases. Germline lookup yields CDR1 LNHDA and CDR2 SQIVND (reference sequence). This CDR3 spans 13 amino acids. The V and J ends lost 6 bases and 4 bases, in that order; junction bases with no gene match: 5. The DNA for the CDR3 is TGTGCCAGTAGCCGACAGGGAATCTATGGCTACACCTTC. Protein product: CASSRQGIYGYTF.

The chain employs TRBV9 and TRBJ1-1, with D possibly matching TRBD1 (5 bases). The CDR3 totals 14 residues. Germline CDR1 and CDR2: SGDLS and YYNGEE. V lost 3 bases and J lost 6, with 15 bases in between. DNA of the CDR3: TGTGCCAGCAGCGCCCAGGGTTCGGGCGCTGAAGCTTTCTTT. The encoded protein is CASSAQGSGAEAFF.

This clonotype turned up a few times. The chain uses TRBV7-8 and TRBJ2-1; D ambiguous. The DNA end is more similar to TRBJ2-5, so the J call may be wrong. CDR1 SGHVS and CDR2 FQNEAQ come from the germline V gene. CDR3 length: 13 residues. CDR3 in amino acids: CASSHPGTETQYF. The CDR3 DNA reads as TGTGCCAGCAGCCACCCGGGTACGGAGACCCAGTACTTC.

The V call is TRBV20-1, the J call TRBJ2-5, with 7 positions matching TRBD1. With 1 base clipped from V and 5 bases from J, the junction kept 4 bases outside the gene matches. The CDR3 is made up of 13 amino acids. Germline V gene lookup returns CDR1 DFQATT and CDR2 SNEGSKA (reference sequence). CDR3 nucleotide sequence: TGCAGTGCTAGAGGAGGGGGCGGGGAGACCCAGTACTTC. Amino acids: CSARGGGGETQYF.

CDR3 sequence reads: CASNSGKGDTQYF. CDR3 sequence (DNA): TGCGCCAGCAATAGCGGCAAAGGGGATACGCAGTATTTT. The gene calls are TRBV10-2 and TRBJ2-3; D possibly corresponds to TRBD2 (6 bases). This CDR3 spans 13 amino acids. The germline V and J ends were trimmed by 7 bases and 6 bases, with 14 bases remaining between them. Germline values: CDR1 WSHSY, CDR2 SAAADI.

This clonotype was detected only once. The chain links TRBV27 to TRBJ2-2; D gene unclear. This CDR3 has 14 amino acids. The V end was cut by 2 bases, the J end by 4 bases, with 8 bases between. Germline V CDR1 and CDR2: MNHEY, SMNVEV (reference sequence). CDR3 DNA sequence: TGTGCCAGCAGTTTAGGAAGCGCCACCGGGGAGCTGTTTTTT. Encoded protein: CASSLGSATGELFF.

There are a few counts of this clonotype. J is TRBJ2-7 and V is TRBV20-1; a possible D gene is TRBD1 (6 bases). Germline CDR1 is DFQATT and CDR2 is SNEGSKA (reference sequence). V lost 5 bases and J 7 bases, leaving 24 bases between the germline ends. The CDR3 is 15 amino acids. The CDR3 loop reads CSAGLQGALMVEQYF. In nucleotides, the CDR3 is TGCAGTGCTGGTTTACAGGGTGCTCTCATGGTTGAGCAGTACTTC.

In its sample, this clonotype was seen a few times. This chain joins TRBV5-5 and TRBJ2-5, with 7 bases fitting TRBD1. After removal of 3 bases from V and 5 bases from J, the junction contained 10 bases not matched to a gene. Germline V lookup: CDR1 SGHKS, CDR2 YYEKEE (reference sequence). This CDR3 is 15 amino acids long. CDR3 loop: CASSSRGQAWETQYF. CDR3 bases: TGTGCCAGCAGCTCCCGAGGACAGGCTTGGGAGACCCAGTACTTC.

The chain employs TRBV27 and TRBJ2-7, with D possibly being TRBD1 (6 bases). In germline, CDR1 is MNHEY, CDR2 SMNVEV (reference sequence). This CDR3 has 13 amino acids. Trimming cost V 5 bases and J 3 bases, with 11 bases left between them. The CDR3: CASSLQGNYEQYF. CDR3 nucleotides: TGTGCCAGCAGTCTTCAGGGGAACTACGAGCAGTACTTC.

The chain couples TRBV7-9 to TRBJ2-3; the D gene is possibly TRBD1 (6 bases). Germline CDR1 SEHNR, CDR2 FQNEAQ (reference sequence). CDR3 size: 15 residues. V lost 4 bases, J lost 1 base, and 12 bases lay in between. The CDR3 DNA sequence: TGTGCCAGCAGCTACCAGGGGATTGGCACAGATACGCAGTATTTT. As protein: CASSYQGIGTDTQYF. Based on the CDR3 plus reference TRBV7-9 and TRBJ2-3, the full variable domain is DTGVSQNPRHKITKRGQNVTFRCDPISEHNRLYWYRQTLGQGPEFLTYFQNEAQLEKSRLLSDRFSAERPKGSFSTLEIQRTEQGDSAMYLCASSYQGIGTDTQYFGPGTRLTVL.

This clonotype has just one count. The chain links TRBV20-1 to TRBJ2-1, with TRBD2 identical over 10 bases. The CDR3 spans 16 residues. In germline, CDR1 is DFQATT, CDR2 SNEGSKA (reference sequence). V shed 2 bases, J shed 0 bases, and the junction held 4 bases outside the gene matches. CDR3: CSARTSGTSSYNEQFF. The CDR3 region has the DNA TGCAGTGCTAGAACTAGCGGGACTAGCTCCTACAATGAGCAGTTCTTC.

The chain recombines TRBV6-5 with TRBJ2-7; tentatively, D is TRBD1 or TRBD2 (5 bases each). The germline V gene encodes CDR1 MNHEY and CDR2 SVGAGI. This CDR3 contains 16 residues. Trimming cost V 2 bases and J 6 bases, with 20 bases left between them. CDR3 loop: CASSYRSGALFPEQYF. CDR3 coding DNA: TGTGCCAGCAGTTACCGATCCGGGGCACTTTTTCCCGAGCAGTACTTC.

The V gene is TRBV4-2, the J gene TRBJ2-7, with 10 bases identical to TRBD1. Germline V gene data show CDR1 as LGHNA and CDR2 as YNFKEQ. Germline trimming cut 4 bases from V and 1 base from J; bases unmatched to any gene: 4. This CDR3 is built from 15 residues. CDR3 residues: CASSLRTGGSYEQYF. DNA for the CDR3: TGTGCCAGCAGCCTTCGGACAGGGGGGTCCTACGAGCAGTACTTC.

The chain recombines TRBV28 with TRBJ2-5; D may match TRBD1 or TRBD2 (6 bases each). Trimming took off 5 bases at V and 5 bases at J, with 18 bases between the two ends. Germline lookup yields CDR1 MDHEN and CDR2 SYDVKM. This CDR3 is 15 amino acids long. The CDR3 DNA reads as TGTGCCAGCAGTCCTCCTTACGGGGGCAGGGAGACCCAGTACTTC. This encodes CASSPPYGGRETQYF.

The chain is built from TRBV12-3 or TRBV12-4 and TRBJ1-6; the D is unclear. The V gene lost 3 bases and the J gene lost 8 bases, with 5 bases spanning the gap. The CDR3 spans 12 residues. The CDR3 DNA is TGTGCCAGCAGTTTGCAAGATTCACCCCTCCACTTT. It codes for CASSLQDSPLHF.

About this clonotype: One junction end disagrees with the germline gene, perhaps due to a read error. The CDR3 region is CANSLDRASETQYF. The CDR3 DNA reads as TGTGCCAACAGCTTAGATCGGGCGTCAGAGACCCAGTACTTC. The gene calls are TRBV11-2 and TRBJ2-5, with D uncertain. This CDR3 region has 14 residues. The V gene's germline CDR1 is SGHAT and CDR2 FQNNGV.

This clonotype came up many times. The CDR3 reads CASSFGDEQYF. The CDR3 DNA reads TGTGCCAGCAGCTTCGGTGACGAGCAGTACTTC. The chain carries TRBV5-5 and TRBJ2-7, with D hard to call. Germline V CDR1 and CDR2: SGHKS, YYEKEE (reference sequence). The CDR3 spans 11 residues. The V and J ends lost 2 bases and 5 bases respectively, with 5 bases between them. Full variable domain (remainder filled in from reference TRBV5-5 and TRBJ2-7): DAGVTQSPTHLIKTRGQQVTLRCSPISGHKSVSWYQQVLGQGPQFIFQYYEKEERGRGNFPDRFSARQFPNYSSELNVNALLLGDSALYLCASSFGDEQYFGPGTRLTVT.